What follows are 32 T cell receptor beta chains derived from one specimen sequenced in a study of T-cell memory formation after mild COVID-19. MiXCR was run by TCRdb on the 5' RACE reads, yielding one entry per CDR3 protein. The table shows 300,000 to 350,000 distinct CDR3 sequences, with over 11% occurring only once. Material for sequencing was PBMCs or a T cell subset sorted from them (not recorded which). These receptor sequences come from a young man who had mild COVID-19 (a few samples of this study predate the infection). Cell type and time point are not known.

V gene TRBV3-1 combines with J gene TRBJ1-1; TRBD1 might be the D (5 bases). V was trimmed by 4 bases and J by 4 bases, leaving 16 bases between them. Germline V gene data show CDR1 as LGHDT and CDR2 as YNNKEL (reference sequence). This CDR3 is built from 15 residues. In DNA form, the CDR3 reads TGTGCCAGCAGCCCACGAGAGGCCCAGGGCACTGAAGCTTTCTTT. Translated: CASSPREAQGTEAFF.

The CDR3 spells CASSEPQGYDEQYV. The CDR3 bases are TGTGCCAGCAGTGAACCTCAGGGATACGACGAGCAGTACGTC. The chain recombines TRBV6-2 or TRBV6-3 with TRBJ2-7, with a weak D call TRBD1 (5 bases). Looked up from germline, CDR1 is MNHEY and CDR2 is SVGEGT. V was clipped by 5 bases and J by 5 bases, with 16 bases between them. The CDR3 length is 14 residues.

Many counts were recorded for this clonotype. The J gene is TRBJ2-1, the V gene TRBV7-9; the match to TRBD2 covers 11 bases. V lost 2 bases and J lost 5; bases outside the gene matches: 2. The germline V gene encodes CDR1 SEHNR and CDR2 FQNEAQ (reference sequence). The CDR3 extends over 15 amino acids. CDR3 protein: CASSLLAGGHNEQFF. The CDR3 coding sequence is TGTGCCAGCAGCTTACTAGCGGGGGGCCACAATGAGCAGTTCTTC.

A few counts support this clonotype. V usage is TRBV9 and J usage is TRBJ2-7; 10 bases match TRBD2. J was trimmed by 6 bases and V by 4 bases; bases with no gene match: 4. The CDR3 runs to 13 residues. Germline-derived CDR1 and CDR2 are SGDLS and YYNGEE. CDR3: CASSKLAGTEQYV. For the CDR3, the DNA is TGTGCCAGCAGCAAACTAGCGGGGACCGAGCAGTACGTC.

In the case of this clonotype: A read error may be the cause here, since a much bigger clone is one base away. The rearrangement links TRBV20-1 to TRBJ2-6; possibly TRBD2 for D (5 bases). CDR3 length equals 17 residues. V lost 4 bases to trimming and J lost 0 bases, with 16 bases between them. CDR1 is DFQATT, CDR2 SNEGSKA, per germline (reference sequence). In nucleotides, the CDR3 is TGCAGTGCTACCAGCGGCAACACCGCCTCTGGGGCCAACGTCCTGACTTTC. Protein product: CSATSGNTASGANVLTF.

The V gene is TRBV11-2, the J gene TRBJ2-2; either TRBD1 or TRBD2 may fit D (6 bases each). Between the trimmed V and J ends, which lost 0 bases and 6 bases, there was a span of 11 bases. This CDR3 has 15 amino acids. Germline V gives CDR1 SGHAT, CDR2 FQNNGV. The CDR3 loop reads CASSLEGGPPGELFF. As DNA, the CDR3 is TGTGCCAGCAGCTTAGAGGGGGGCCCGCCCGGGGAGCTGTTTTTT.

The chain has TRBV7-2 and TRBJ2-7, with D perhaps matching TRBD2 (7 bases). Trimming shortened V by 5 bases and J by 5 bases, and 25 bases separated the two germline ends. The CDR3 has 17 residues. Germline assignment: CDR1 SGHTA and CDR2 FQGNSA. CDR3 bases: TGTGCCAGCAGCCCGTCCCCGGGGGGCGTTAATCCGAACGAGCAGTACTTC. This codes for CASSPSPGGVNPNEQYF. The whole variable domain, remainder taken from reference TRBV7-2 and TRBJ2-7, is GAGVSQSPSNKVTEKGKDVELRCDPISGHTALYWYRQSLGQGLEFLIYFQGNSAPDKSGLPSDRFSAERTGGSVSTLTIQRTQQEDSAVYLCASSPSPGGVNPNEQYFGPGTRLTVT.

V gene TRBV6-1 combines with J gene TRBJ1-2; D perhaps matches TRBD1 (6 bases). V was cut by 3 bases and J by 8 bases, with 13 bases left in between. The germline gives CDR1 MNHNS, CDR2 SASEGT. This CDR3 region has 13 residues. CDR3 nucleotide sequence: TGTGCCAGCAGTGACAGGGGATCCTTCGGCTACACCTTC. This codes for CASSDRGSFGYTF.

This clonotype came up a few times. The chain carries TRBV4-2 and TRBJ1-5, with D tentatively TRBD1 (5 bases). Germline CDR1 and CDR2: LGHNA and YNFKEQ. The CDR3 length is 12 residues. The V end lost 8 bases, the J end lost 5 bases, and 10 bases lay between the germline ends. The DNA of the CDR3 is TGTGCCAGCGGAAAGACAGATCAGCCCCAGCATTTT. Its protein is CASGKTDQPQHF.

The rearrangement uses TRBV4-3 and TRBJ1-4; 12 nucleotides match TRBD1. The length of the CDR3 is 17 residues. Germline-derived CDR1 and CDR2 are LGHNA and YSLEER. Germline trimming cut 0 bases from V and 7 bases from J; bases unmatched to any gene: 6. CDR3 DNA: TGCGCCAGCAGCCAAGATGGGACAGGGGGCGCGGGTGAAAAACTGTTTTTT. Translated, it gives CASSQDGTGGAGEKLFF.

V is TRBV6-2 or TRBV6-3 and J is TRBJ1-6, with TRBD1 matching over 10 bases. This CDR3 region has 15 residues. The germline V gene encodes CDR1 MNHEY and CDR2 SVGEGT. V trimming: 5 bases; J trimming: 12 bases; junction bases outside the gene matches: 10. The CDR3 DNA reads as TGTGCCAGCAGTCTTCCGGGACAGGGGATCTTACCCCTCCACTTT. Residues: CASSLPGQGILPLHF.

The chain is built from TRBV29-1 and TRBJ1-1; D is uncertain. This CDR3 contains 13 residues. The V end was cut by 4 bases, the J end by 3 bases, with 12 bases between. The germline V gene has CDR1 SQVTM and CDR2 ANQGSEA. The CDR3: CSVAPSLYTEAFF. The CDR3 DNA sequence: TGCAGCGTTGCCCCATCTCTCTACACTGAAGCTTTCTTT.

This clonotype was detected a few times. The V gene is TRBV24-1, the J gene TRBJ2-3; possibly TRBD2 for D (5 bases). Trimming took off 7 bases at V and 5 bases at J, with 6 bases between the two ends. Germline V gene lookup returns CDR1 KGHDR and CDR2 SFDVKD. There are 11 residues in the CDR3. The CDR3 loop is CATREGDTQYF. CDR3 bases: TGTGCCACCAGAGAGGGAGATACGCAGTATTTT.

The rearrangement uses TRBV7-9 and TRBJ2-3; no firm D call. V was clipped by 7 bases and J by 2 bases, with 13 bases between them. The CDR3 extends over 14 amino acids. Germline lookup yields CDR1 SEHNR and CDR2 FQNEAQ (reference sequence). CDR3 nucleotide sequence: TGTGCCAGCACCCGAGAGTTCGCCACAGATACGCAGTATTTT. Residues: CASTREFATDTQYF.

The gene calls are TRBV4-1 and TRBJ2-7; no clear D. Trimming removed 5 bases from V and 2 bases from J, with 13 bases in between. Per the germline V gene, CDR1 is MGHRA and CDR2 is YSYEKL. The CDR3 loop spans 14 amino acids. The CDR3 is CASSYNFGTYEQYF. CDR3 DNA: TGCGCCAGCAGCTATAATTTCGGCACCTACGAGCAGTACTTC.

This clonotype was seen only a few times. The J gene is TRBJ2-7, the V gene TRBV6-2 or TRBV6-3; 7 positions match TRBD1. This CDR3 is 15 amino acids long. V was pared by 0 bases and J by 3 bases, with 5 bases of the junction left unmatched. Germline CDR1 MNHEY, CDR2 SVGEGT. The CDR3 DNA reads TGTGCCAGCAGTTACTCGATAGGGGGCCTCTACGAGCAGTACGTC. This translates into CASSYSIGGLYEQYV.

Only a few counts were recorded for this clonotype. This rearrangement joins TRBV23-1 to TRBJ2-7; D is uncertain. TRBV23-1 is reported as an ORF; its role is uncertain. With 1 base removed from V and 3 bases from J, the gap between germline ends came to 10 bases. CDR3 length equals 14 residues. The CDR3 DNA follows: TGCGCCAGCAGTCAATGGGGTTCGAACTACGAGCAGTACGTC. Its protein is CASSQWGSNYEQYV.

The chain joins TRBV27 to TRBJ2-7; maybe TRBD1 (5 bases). In germline, CDR1 is MNHEY, CDR2 SMNVEV (reference sequence). V lost 0 bases, J lost 1 base, and 7 bases lay in between. This CDR3 has 14 amino acids. The CDR3 spells CASSLSQGSYEQYV. The CDR3, as DNA: TGTGCCAGCAGTTTATCTCAGGGATCCTACGAGCAGTACGTC.

This clonotype was found many times. V and J are TRBV4-1 and TRBJ2-4; D may match TRBD1 or TRBD2 (6 bases each). V dropped 4 bases and J dropped 0 bases, with 13 bases sitting between them. The CDR3 consists of 16 residues. The germline gives CDR1 MGHRA, CDR2 YSYEKL. CDR3 loop: CASSPWGALAKNIQYF. In nucleotides, the CDR3 is TGCGCCAGCAGCCCATGGGGGGCTTTAGCCAAAAACATTCAGTACTTC.

In its sample, this clonotype was seen a few times. The J gene is TRBJ1-2, the V gene TRBV6-1; 8 nucleotides line up with TRBD1. CDR3 length equals 14 residues. The germline gives CDR1 MNHNS, CDR2 SASEGT. Trimming at V came to 10 bases and at J to 4 bases, leaving 11 bases not matched to a gene. The CDR3 sequence: CATGGLDPSYGYTF. For the CDR3, the DNA is TGTGCCACAGGGGGCCTAGATCCCTCCTATGGCTACACCTTC.

V is TRBV15 and J is TRBJ1-2, with a weak D call TRBD1 (6 bases). Trimming took off 5 bases at V and 6 bases at J, with 13 bases between the two ends. Germline CDR1 and CDR2: LNHNV and YYDKDF (reference sequence). The CDR3 contains 13 residues. Here the CDR3 reads CATSPRRTDGYTF. The CDR3 DNA is TGTGCCACCAGCCCACGTCGGACAGATGGCTACACCTTC.

V is TRBV2 and J is TRBJ2-2; D might be TRBD1 (6 bases). Germline CDR1 is SNHLY and CDR2 is FYNNEI. V was trimmed by 6 bases and J by 2 bases, leaving 10 bases between them. This CDR3 is 14 amino acids long. CDR3 amino acids: CASRETGNTGELFF. CDR3 nucleotides: TGTGCCAGCAGGGAGACAGGAAACACCGGGGAGCTGTTTTTT.

The V gene is TRBV4-3, the J gene TRBJ2-7; D call uncertain. The length of the CDR3 is 13 residues. Trimming removed 0 bases at V and 5 bases at J, with 8 bases between. Germline V gene sequence: CDR1 LGHNA, CDR2 YSLEER. The CDR3: CASSQDQGHEQYF. The DNA of the CDR3 is TGCGCCAGCAGCCAAGATCAAGGGCACGAGCAGTACTTC.

The V gene is TRBV20-1, the J gene TRBJ1-1; no firm D call. This CDR3 has 15 residues. V lost 6 bases, J lost 0 bases, and 17 bases lay in between. Germline-derived CDR1 and CDR2 are DFQATT and SNEGSKA (reference sequence). The CDR3: CSAPRPGSMNTEAFF. CDR3 nucleotide sequence: TGCAGTGCACCACGACCTGGGAGCATGAACACTGAAGCTTTCTTT.

This clonotype was detected a few times. The chain recombines TRBV7-9 with TRBJ2-2, with a weak D call TRBD1 (5 bases). There are 14 residues in the CDR3. Germline loops: CDR1 SEHNR, CDR2 FQNEAQ (reference sequence). Trimming left V 1 base short and J 5 bases short, with 8 bases between. In DNA, the CDR3 is TGTGCCAGCAGCTTAGATGCAGGGACCGGGGAGCTGTTTTTT. Translation: CASSLDAGTGELFF.

This clonotype showed up just a few times. The chain is built from TRBV4-3 and TRBJ2-7, with D maybe TRBD2 (5 bases). The V gene lost 1 base and the J gene lost 0 bases, with 7 bases spanning the gap. CDR3 size: 14 residues. Germline-derived CDR1 and CDR2 are LGHNA and YSLEER. CDR3 loop: CASSQGTLSYEQYF. The DNA of the CDR3 is TGCGCCAGCAGCCAAGGGACTCTCTCCTACGAGCAGTACTTC.

This clonotype was counted ten times or more. The V gene is TRBV29-1, the J gene TRBJ1-1, with D tentatively TRBD1 (6 bases). Trimming left V 6 bases short and J 5 bases short, with 13 bases between. CDR3 size: 12 residues. CDR1 and CDR2 (germline): SQVTM, ANQGSEA. The CDR3: CSVSTGLTEAFF. The CDR3 DNA follows: TGCAGCGTGAGTACAGGGTTGACTGAAGCTTTCTTT.

The genes are TRBV20-1 and TRBJ2-2; TRBD1 aligns across 9 bases. This CDR3 spans 14 amino acids. CDR1 and CDR2 (germline): DFQATT, SNEGSKA (reference sequence). Unmatched junction bases numbered 4, after V lost 6 bases and J lost 2 bases. The CDR3 coding sequence is TGCAGTGCCGCAACAGGGGGCAACACCGGGGAGCTGTTTTTT. As protein: CSAATGGNTGELFF.

This clonotype was counted only a few times. The chain couples TRBV4-1 to TRBJ1-6; maybe TRBD1 (6 bases). With 4 bases removed from V and 10 bases from J, the gap between germline ends came to 17 bases. The CDR3 has 15 residues. Looked up from germline, CDR1 is MGHRA and CDR2 is YSYEKL. The CDR3 is CASSPEGGAHSPLHF. Here the CDR3 DNA reads TGCGCCAGCAGCCCGGAAGGGGGGGCTCACTCACCCCTCCACTTT.

The chain recombines TRBV15 with TRBJ2-1; the match to TRBD1 covers 10 bases. In germline, CDR1 is LNHNV, CDR2 YYDKDF (reference sequence). This CDR3 is 17 amino acids long. The V segment lost 3 bases and the J segment 3 bases; nucleotides outside the gene matches: 8. CDR3 in amino acids: CATSRGQGRGRYNEQFF. In nucleotides, the CDR3 is TGTGCCACCAGCAGGGGACAGGGGCGAGGGCGCTACAATGAGCAGTTCTTC.

This clonotype came up a few times. The CDR3 spells CASNGGFGETQYF. The CDR3, as DNA: TGCGCCAGCAACGGGGGATTCGGGGAGACCCAGTACTTC. The V gene is TRBV10-2, the J gene TRBJ2-5, with a tentative D call TRBD2 (6 bases). The length of the CDR3 is 13 residues. V lost 7 bases, J lost 5 bases, and 14 bases lay in between. Germline V gene lookup returns CDR1 WSHSY and CDR2 SAAADI.

V and J are TRBV2 and TRBJ1-1; D uncertain. The CDR3 sequence is 13 residues long. Germline assignment: CDR1 SNHLY and CDR2 FYNNEI. Between the trimmed V and J ends, which lost 6 bases and 1 base, there was a span of 9 bases. This chain's CDR3 is CASRREGNTEAFF. The CDR3 DNA reads TGTGCCAGCAGAAGGGAGGGGAACACTGAAGCTTTCTTT. Drawing the rest from reference TRBV2 and TRBJ1-1, the complete variable domain is EPEVTQTPSHQVTQMGQEVILRCVPISNHLYFYWYRQILGQKVEFLVSFYNNEISEKSEIFDDQFSVERPDGSNFTLKIRSTKLEDSAMYFCASRREGNTEAFFGQGTRLTVV.